This T cell receptor (beta chain) was retrieved from a study of blood T cell repertoires in COVID-19. Across the study: The United States, Italy and Spain provided the acute and convalescent COVID-19 samples. Nucleic acid was either cDNA or gDNA, and it came from T cells, B-cell-depleted T cells, or PBMCs.

Ages ranged from 18 to 89 years, with residence in fewer than 25 US areas. Sequenced by immunoSEQ multiplex PCR; TCRdb stores in-frame clones only, minus some. The table has around 330,000 clones, about 92% seen once. The CDR3 is made up of 14 amino acids. The germline V gene has CDR1 LGHDT and CDR2 YNNKEL (reference sequence). With 5 bases removed from V and 3 bases from J, the gap between germline ends came to 13 bases. Source material: PBMCs or T cells enriched from blood (not recorded which). The chain has TRBV3-1 (or the pseudogene TRBV3-2) and TRBJ1-2; a possible D gene is TRBD1 (6 bases). The TCR was taken from a man in his 60s who had recovered from COVID-19. The CDR3 bases are TGTGCCAGCAGCATCTCCGGGACACACTATGGCTACACCTTC. It codes for CASSISGTHYGYTF.